The 18 T cell receptor beta chains below come from one sample, sequenced in a study of blood T cell repertoires in COVID-19 (dated by TCRdb to 2020 to 2021). The receptor library was made with the immunoSEQ multiplex PCR assay. TCRdb took over this immuneACCESS table, retaining in-frame rearrangements with V and J assigned. Such tables are incomplete; in checked studies, under half of the missing clones stem from an unresolved V gene, and the remainder is unexplained. The sample has roughly 190,000 clones on record, roughly 84% of them singletons. The ten largest clones represent roughly 3.2% of the sample. Sequenced material: PBMCs or T cells enriched from blood (not recorded which). The receptors derive from a woman aged 25 to 45 who had recovered from COVID-19.

The table lists this clone with a few counts. This chain connects TRBV7-9 to TRBJ2-7, with no clear D. CDR3 length: 14 amino acids. The V end was cut by 7 bases, the J end by 7 bases, with 20 bases between. Looked up from germline, CDR1 is SEHNR and CDR2 is FQNEAQ (reference sequence). CDR3 sequence reads: CASTKDYANLEQYF. CDR3 nucleotides: TGTGCCAGCACCAAAGATTACGCAAACTTGGAGCAGTACTTC.

This sequence joins TRBV7-8 and TRBJ2-7; maybe TRBD1 (6 bases). CDR3 size: 15 residues. Germline values: CDR1 SGHVS, CDR2 FQNEAQ. Trimming removed 0 bases from V and 1 base from J, with 10 bases in between. The CDR3 DNA reads as TGTGCCAGCAGCTTAGCGCACGGACAGTCCTACGAGCAGTACGTC. Translated: CASSLAHGQSYEQYV.

The chain combines TRBV12-3 or TRBV12-4 with TRBJ2-1; D may be TRBD2 (5 bases). V lost 2 bases and J lost 7, with 6 bases in between. The CDR3 length is 12 residues. CDR3 sequence reads: CASSLRGNEQFF. CDR3 in DNA: TGTGCCAGCAGTTTACGGGGAAATGAGCAGTTCTTC.

The chain is built from TRBV28 and TRBJ2-5, with D unresolved. Germline V lookup: CDR1 MDHEN, CDR2 SYDVKM. The CDR3 totals 13 residues. V shed 3 bases and J shed 0 bases, with 5 bases lying between them. The CDR3 reads CASSFADQETQYF. The CDR3 region has the DNA TGTGCCAGCAGTTTCGCGGACCAAGAGACCCAGTACTTC.

This clone was counted a single time. The chain employs TRBV2 and TRBJ2-3; 7 nucleotides align to TRBD1. J gave up 0 bases and V 5 bases, and 5 bases lay outside the gene matches. Germline values: CDR1 SNHLY, CDR2 FYNNEI. The CDR3 is made up of 15 amino acids. The DNA for the CDR3 is TGTGCCAGCAGTCCGACAGGGATAAGCACAGATACGCAGTATTTT. The encoded protein is CASSPTGISTDTQYF.

CDR3 residues: CASSQDWTGGDYGYTF. DNA of the CDR3: TGTGCCAGCAGCCAAGACTGGACAGGGGGGGACTATGGCTACACCTTC. The V and J genes are TRBV4-2 and TRBJ1-2, with 10 bases matching TRBD1. CDR1 and CDR2 (germline): LGHNA, YNFKEQ. This CDR3 comprises 16 residues. With V trimmed by 0 bases and J by 3 bases, 4 bases remained unmatched.

V is TRBV7-2 and J is TRBJ2-5; D perhaps matches TRBD1 (5 bases). V was pared by 0 bases and J by 5 bases, with 7 bases between. CDR3 length: 13 amino acids. Per the germline V gene, CDR1 is SGHTA and CDR2 is FQGNSA. The CDR3 region is CASSLARGETQYF. CDR3 nucleotide sequence: TGTGCCAGCAGCTTAGCTAGGGGCGAGACCCAGTACTTC.

The V call is TRBV7-9, the J call TRBJ2-6, with D unclear. CDR1 and CDR2 (germline): SEHNR, FQNEAQ (reference sequence). This CDR3 is built from 15 residues. V was shortened by 5 bases and J by 1 base, with 9 bases between the two germline ends. CDR3 in DNA: TGTGCCAGCAGCATAGACGGGTCTGGGGCCAACGTCCTGACTTTC. Amino acid sequence: CASSIDGSGANVLTF.

The chain employs TRBV4-1 and TRBJ2-3; D possibly corresponds to TRBD1 (5 bases). Trimming stripped 1 base from V and 2 bases from J, with 13 bases between. This CDR3 spans 16 amino acids. Germline V lookup: CDR1 MGHRA, CDR2 YSYEKL. CDR3 sequence (DNA): TGCGCCAGCAGCCAAGCTAAACAGGCAACCACAGATACGCAGTATTTT. Protein product: CASSQAKQATTDTQYF.

The chain carries TRBV27 and TRBJ2-7; 10 bases agree with TRBD2. V shed 6 bases and J 2 bases; nucleotides not matched to a gene: 7. From germline, CDR1 is MNHEY and CDR2 SMNVEV (reference sequence). The CDR3 extends over 15 amino acids. The CDR3 DNA is TGTGCCAGCAGCCGTCGGACTAGCGGAACCTACGAGCAGTACTTC. This translates into CASSRRTSGTYEQYF.

This clone was recorded only once. The J gene is TRBJ2-7, the V gene TRBV7-2, with D possibly being TRBD2 (6 bases). The V gene's germline CDR1 is SGHTA and CDR2 FQGNSA. Trimming stripped 4 bases from V and 1 base from J, with 17 bases between. The CDR3 length is 16 residues. The CDR3 loop reads CASSSLAGGPSYEQYF. In DNA, the CDR3 is TGTGCCAGCAGCTCCCTAGCTGGAGGGCCGTCCTACGAGCAGTACTTC.

This rearrangement joins TRBV11-2 to TRBJ2-1, with 9 bases aligning to TRBD1. CDR3 length: 16 residues. The V gene's germline CDR1 is SGHAT and CDR2 FQNNGV. The ends lost 0 bases at V and 7 bases at J; junction bases unmatched: 7. CDR3 DNA: TGTGCCAGCAGCTTAGATCCAACAGGGGGCCTGAATGAGCAGTTCTTC. It is translated as CASSLDPTGGLNEQFF.

This clone came up once. The chain joins TRBV7-2 to TRBJ1-2; D remains unclear. The CDR3 is 16 residues long. CDR1 is SGHTA and CDR2 is FQGNSA in the germline V gene. The V gene lost 5 bases and the J gene lost 4 bases, with 20 bases spanning the gap. CDR3 region: CASSPSGWAVTYGYTF. The CDR3, as DNA: TGTGCCAGCAGCCCATCCGGTTGGGCTGTCACCTATGGCTACACCTTC.

This clone was found a few times. The chain combines TRBV30 with TRBJ1-2, with 9 bases matching TRBD1. This CDR3 has 13 residues. V dropped 3 bases and J dropped 8; count of bases not matched to a gene: 7. The germline gives CDR1 GTSNPN, CDR2 SVGIG (reference sequence). This CDR3 is CAWRAQGAGGYTF. For the CDR3, the DNA is TGTGCCTGGAGAGCACAGGGGGCAGGGGGCTACACCTTC.

The chain recombines TRBV5-4 with TRBJ2-5; D is unclear. The ends were cut back, 3 bases at V and 4 bases at J, with 16 bases in the middle. This CDR3 has 15 amino acids. The germline CDR1 and CDR2 sequences are SGHNT and YYREEE (reference sequence). DNA of the CDR3: TGTGCCAGCAGCTCCCCCCAGAGGCCCCGAGAGACCCAGTACTTC. Its protein product is CASSSPQRPRETQYF.

There are a few counts of this clone. V and J are TRBV5-1 and TRBJ1-5; D call uncertain. V lost 0 bases and J 4 bases, leaving 14 bases between the germline ends. This CDR3 is built from 16 residues. The germline V gene encodes CDR1 SGHRS and CDR2 YFSETQ. CDR3 protein: CASSLGPAVTNQPQHF. The CDR3 region has the DNA TGCGCCAGCAGCTTGGGCCCAGCCGTGACTAATCAGCCCCAGCATTTT.

The chain links TRBV28 to TRBJ1-1, with D perhaps TRBD1 (5 bases). Trimming left V 3 bases short and J 0 bases short, with 8 bases between. The CDR3 has 14 amino acids. CDR1 is MDHEN and CDR2 is SYDVKM in the germline V gene. The CDR3 sequence: CASSLTEMNTEAFF. The CDR3 bases are TGTGCCAGCAGTTTGACAGAGATGAACACTGAAGCTTTCTTT.

The DNA for the CDR3 is TGTGCCAGCTCACAGGATATGCGGGGGGGGTCCTACAATGAGCAGTTCTTC. It translates to CASSQDMRGGSYNEQFF. The J gene is TRBJ2-1, the V gene TRBV18, with 9 bases matching TRBD2. V trimming: 4 bases; J trimming: 1 base; junction bases outside the gene matches: 8. Per germline, CDR1 KGHSH and CDR2 LQKENI. The CDR3 runs 17 residues. The full variable domain, its missing parts supplied by reference TRBV18 and TRBJ2-1, is NAGVMQNPRHLVRRRGQEARLRCSPMKGHSHVYWYRQLPEEGLKFMVYLQKENIIDESGMPKERFSAEFPKEGPSILRIQQVVRGDSAAYFCASSQDMRGGSYNEQFFGPGTRLTVL.